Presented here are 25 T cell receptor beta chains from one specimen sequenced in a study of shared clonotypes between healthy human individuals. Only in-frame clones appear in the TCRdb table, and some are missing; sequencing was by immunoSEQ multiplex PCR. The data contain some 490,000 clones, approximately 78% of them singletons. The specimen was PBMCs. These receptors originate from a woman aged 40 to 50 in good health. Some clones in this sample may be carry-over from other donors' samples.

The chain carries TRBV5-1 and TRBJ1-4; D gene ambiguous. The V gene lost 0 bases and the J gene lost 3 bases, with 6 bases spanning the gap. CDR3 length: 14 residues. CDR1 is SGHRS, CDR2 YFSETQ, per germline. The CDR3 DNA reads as TGCGCCAGCAGCTTGGCCGGTTCTAATGAAAAACTGTTTTTT. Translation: CASSLAGSNEKLFF.

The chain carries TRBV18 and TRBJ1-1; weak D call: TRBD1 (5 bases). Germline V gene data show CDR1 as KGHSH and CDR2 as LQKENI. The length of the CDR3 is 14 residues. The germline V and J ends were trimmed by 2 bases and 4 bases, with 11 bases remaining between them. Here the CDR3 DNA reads TGTGCCAGCTCACCAGAGGGGTCGGCCACTGAAGCTTTCTTT. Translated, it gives CASSPEGSATEAFF.

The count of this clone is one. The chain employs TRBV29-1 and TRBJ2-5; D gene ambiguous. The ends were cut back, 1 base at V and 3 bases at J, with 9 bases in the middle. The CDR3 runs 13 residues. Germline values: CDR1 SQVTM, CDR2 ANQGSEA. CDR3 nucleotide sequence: TGCAGCGTTGAAGCACAGCTTGAAGAGACCCAGTACTTC. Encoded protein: CSVEAQLEETQYF.

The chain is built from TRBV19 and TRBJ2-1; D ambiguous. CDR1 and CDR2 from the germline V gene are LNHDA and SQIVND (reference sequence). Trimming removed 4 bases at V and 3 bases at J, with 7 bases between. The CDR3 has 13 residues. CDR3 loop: CASSNYVYNEQFF. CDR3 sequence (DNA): TGTGCCAGTAGTAACTACGTCTACAATGAGCAGTTCTTC.

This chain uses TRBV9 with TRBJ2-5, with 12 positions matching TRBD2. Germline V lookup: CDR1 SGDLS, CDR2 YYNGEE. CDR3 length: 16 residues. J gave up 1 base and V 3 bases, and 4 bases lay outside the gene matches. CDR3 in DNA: TGTGCCAGCAGCGCTGCTAGCGGGAGGGCCCAAGAGACCCAGTACTTC. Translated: CASSAASGRAQETQYF.

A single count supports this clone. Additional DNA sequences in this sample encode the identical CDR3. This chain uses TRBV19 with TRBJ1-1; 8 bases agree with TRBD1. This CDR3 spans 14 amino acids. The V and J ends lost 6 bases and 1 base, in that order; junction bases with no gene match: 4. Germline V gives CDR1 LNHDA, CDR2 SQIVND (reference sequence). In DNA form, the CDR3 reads TGTGCCAGTAGCAAAGGACAGGGGAACACTGAAGCTTTCTTT. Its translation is CASSKGQGNTEAFF.

The CDR3 nucleotides are TGTGCCAGCAGCGTATTTGTGGGGGGCAGTGGCACCGGGGAGCTGTTTTTT. Amino acid sequence: CASSVFVGGSGTGELFF. J is TRBJ2-2 and V is TRBV9, with D tentatively TRBD1 or TRBD2 (6 bases each). The CDR3 runs 17 residues. CDR1 is SGDLS, CDR2 YYNGEE, per germline. V was cut by 1 base and J by 4 bases, with 17 bases left in between.

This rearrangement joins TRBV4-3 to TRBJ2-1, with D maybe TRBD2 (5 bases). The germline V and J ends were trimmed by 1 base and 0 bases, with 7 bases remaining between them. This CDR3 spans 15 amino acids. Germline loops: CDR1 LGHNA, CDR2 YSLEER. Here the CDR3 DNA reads TGCGCCAGCAGCCAAGTGGGGAGCTCCTACAATGAGCAGTTCTTC. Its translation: CASSQVGSSYNEQFF.

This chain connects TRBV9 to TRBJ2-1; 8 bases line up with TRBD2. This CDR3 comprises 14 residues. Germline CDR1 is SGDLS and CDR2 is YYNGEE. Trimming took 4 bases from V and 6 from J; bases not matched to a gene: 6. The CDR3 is CASSPGTRVNEQFF. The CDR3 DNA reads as TGTGCCAGCAGCCCCGGGACTAGGGTCAATGAGCAGTTCTTC.

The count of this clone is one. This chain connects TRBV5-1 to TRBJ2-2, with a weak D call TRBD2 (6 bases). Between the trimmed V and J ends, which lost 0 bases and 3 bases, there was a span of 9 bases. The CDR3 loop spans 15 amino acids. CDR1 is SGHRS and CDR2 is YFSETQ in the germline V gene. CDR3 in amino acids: CASSLGSGDTGELFF. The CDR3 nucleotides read TGCGCCAGCAGCTTGGGTAGCGGTGACACCGGGGAGCTGTTTTTT.

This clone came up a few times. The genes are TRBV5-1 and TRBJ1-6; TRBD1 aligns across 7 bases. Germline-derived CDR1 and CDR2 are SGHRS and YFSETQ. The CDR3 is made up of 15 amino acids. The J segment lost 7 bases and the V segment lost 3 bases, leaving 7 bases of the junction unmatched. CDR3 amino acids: CASSSRQGGNSPLHF. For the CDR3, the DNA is TGCGCCAGCAGCTCCCGACAGGGAGGAAATTCACCCCTCCACTTT.

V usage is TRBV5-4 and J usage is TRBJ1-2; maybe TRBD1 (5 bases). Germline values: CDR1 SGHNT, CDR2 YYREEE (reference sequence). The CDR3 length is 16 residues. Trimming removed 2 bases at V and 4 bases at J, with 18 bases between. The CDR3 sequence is CASSFDLPGAFYGYTF. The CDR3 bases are TGTGCCAGCAGCTTCGACCTACCTGGGGCGTTCTATGGCTACACCTTC.

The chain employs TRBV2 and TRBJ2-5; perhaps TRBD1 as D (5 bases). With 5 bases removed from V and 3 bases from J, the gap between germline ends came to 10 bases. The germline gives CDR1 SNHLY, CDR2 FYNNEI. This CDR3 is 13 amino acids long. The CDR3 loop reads CASSRDREETQYF. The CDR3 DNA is TGTGCCAGCAGTAGAGACAGAGAAGAGACCCAGTACTTC.

DNA for the CDR3: TGTGCCAGCAGCCCCGCGCCGGGTACTGGGGCCAACGTCCTGACTTTC. It translates to CASSPAPGTGANVLTF. This chain links TRBV7-2 with TRBJ2-6; the D is unclear. Germline V lookup: CDR1 SGHTA, CDR2 FQGNSA. The V gene lost 5 bases and the J gene lost 2 bases, with 13 bases spanning the gap. This CDR3 is 16 amino acids long. Full variable domain (missing parts from reference TRBV7-2 and TRBJ2-6): GAGVSQSPSNKVTEKGKDVELRCDPISGHTALYWYRQSLGQGLEFLIYFQGNSAPDKSGLPSDRFSAERTGGSVSTLTIQRTQQEDSAVYLCASSPAPGTGANVLTFGAGSRLTVL.

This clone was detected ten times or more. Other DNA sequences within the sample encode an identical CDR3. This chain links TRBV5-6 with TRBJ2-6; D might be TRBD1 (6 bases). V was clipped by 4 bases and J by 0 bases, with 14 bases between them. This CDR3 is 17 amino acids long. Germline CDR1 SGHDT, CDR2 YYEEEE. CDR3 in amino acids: CASSPGHLSSGANVLTF. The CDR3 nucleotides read TGTGCCAGCAGCCCGGGACACCTAAGCTCTGGGGCCAACGTCCTGACTTTC.

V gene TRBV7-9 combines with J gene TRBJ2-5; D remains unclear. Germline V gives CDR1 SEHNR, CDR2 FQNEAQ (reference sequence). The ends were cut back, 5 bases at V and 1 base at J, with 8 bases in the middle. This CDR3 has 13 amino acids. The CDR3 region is CASSLYTQETQYF. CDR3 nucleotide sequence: TGTGCCAGCAGCCTTTACACCCAAGAGACCCAGTACTTC.

CDR3 bases: TGTGCCAGCAGCTTAAACGGGGGGCAGTACAGTGGCTACACCTTC. This codes for CASSLNGGQYSGYTF. V and J are TRBV11-2 and TRBJ1-2; tentatively, D is TRBD1 (6 bases). Germline-derived CDR1 and CDR2 are SGHAT and FQNNGV. CDR3 length equals 15 residues. Trimming left V 2 bases short and J 7 bases short, with 17 bases between.

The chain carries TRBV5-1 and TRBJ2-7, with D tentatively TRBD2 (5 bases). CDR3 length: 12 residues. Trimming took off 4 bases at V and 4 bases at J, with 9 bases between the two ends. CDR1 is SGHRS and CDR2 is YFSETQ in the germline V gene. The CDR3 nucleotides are TGCGCCAGCAGCGTGACGGGGTACGAGCAGTACTTC. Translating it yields CASSVTGYEQYF. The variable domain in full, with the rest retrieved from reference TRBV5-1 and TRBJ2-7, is KAGVTQTPRYLIKTRGQQVTLSCSPISGHRSVSWYQQTPGQGLQFLFEYFSETQRNKGNFPGRFSGRQFSNSRSEMNVSTLELGDSALYLCASSVTGYEQYFGPGTRLTVT.

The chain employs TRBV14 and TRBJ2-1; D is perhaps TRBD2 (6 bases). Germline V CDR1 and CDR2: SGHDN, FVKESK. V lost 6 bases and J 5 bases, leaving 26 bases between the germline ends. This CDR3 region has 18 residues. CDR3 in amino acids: CASRPGSLGTPTHNEQFF. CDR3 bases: TGTGCCAGCAGGCCCGGGAGCCTCGGGACTCCCACCCACAATGAGCAGTTCTTC.

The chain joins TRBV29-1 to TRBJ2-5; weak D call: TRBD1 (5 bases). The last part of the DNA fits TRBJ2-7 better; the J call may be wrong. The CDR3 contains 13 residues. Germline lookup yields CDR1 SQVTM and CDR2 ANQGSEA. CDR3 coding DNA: TGCAGCGTTCCAGGGCCTTCCTCCTACGAGCAGTACTTC. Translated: CSVPGPSSYEQYF.

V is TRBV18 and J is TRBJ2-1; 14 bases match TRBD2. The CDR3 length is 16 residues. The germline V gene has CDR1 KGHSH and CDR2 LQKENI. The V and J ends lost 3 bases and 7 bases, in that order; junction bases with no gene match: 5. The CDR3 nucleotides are TGTGCCAGCTCACCCGGGACTAGCGGGAGTAGAAATGAGCAGTTCTTC. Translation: CASSPGTSGSRNEQFF.

The CDR3 DNA reads TGTGCCACCAGCAGAGCAGCTAATGAAAAACTGTTTTTT. Protein: CATSRAANEKLFF. The chain employs TRBV15 and TRBJ1-4; D is unresolved. The germline V gene encodes CDR1 LNHNV and CDR2 YYDKDF (reference sequence). V gave up 1 base and J gave up 3 bases, with 3 bases separating them. The CDR3 has 13 residues.

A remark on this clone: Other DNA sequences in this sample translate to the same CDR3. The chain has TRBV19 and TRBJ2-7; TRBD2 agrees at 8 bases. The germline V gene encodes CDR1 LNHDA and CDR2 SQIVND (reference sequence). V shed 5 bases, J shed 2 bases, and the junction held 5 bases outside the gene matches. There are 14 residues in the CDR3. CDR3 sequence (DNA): TGTGCCAGTAGTTCGCCGGGACTAGCCTACGAGCAGTACTTC. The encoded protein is CASSSPGLAYEQYF.

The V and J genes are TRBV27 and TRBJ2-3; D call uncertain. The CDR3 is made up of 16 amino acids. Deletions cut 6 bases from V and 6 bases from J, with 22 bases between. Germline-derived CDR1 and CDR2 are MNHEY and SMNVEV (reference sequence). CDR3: CASSLLGSPSSDTQYF. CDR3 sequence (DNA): TGTGCCAGCAGCCTACTTGGGTCTCCCAGTTCGGATACGCAGTATTTT.

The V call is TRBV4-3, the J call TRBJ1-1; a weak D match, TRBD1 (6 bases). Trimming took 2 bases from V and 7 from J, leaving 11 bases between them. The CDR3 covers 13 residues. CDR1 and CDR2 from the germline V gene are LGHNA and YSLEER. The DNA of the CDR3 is TGCGCCAGCAGCCAAATGGGACATAATGAAGCTTTCTTT. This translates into CASSQMGHNEAFF.